These T cell receptor beta chains were read from a single sample in a study of shared clonotypes between healthy human individuals. Only in-frame clones appear in the TCRdb table, and some are missing; sequencing was by immunoSEQ multiplex PCR. The sample lists about 690,000 clones, 90% seen once, with around a third in the top ten. Sequenced input: memory CD8+ T cells from PBMCs. The receptors come from a man younger than 35 in good health. Some clones in this sample may be carry-over from other donors' samples. The CDR3 runs from the conserved cysteine through the conserved F or W. The D gene is left open where the match is weak. Expanded clones get a size class; other rows say once, few or many, or leave the size out.

J: TRBJ2-2
V: TRBV27
size: NA
D: NA
DNA: TGTGCCAGCAGTCCGTGGGGACCCCCTGGGGCCGGGGAGCTGTTTTTT
CDR3: CASSPWGPPGAGELFF

J: TRBJ2-7
V: TRBV5-8
size: NA
D: NA
DNA: TGTGCCAGCAGCCCCGGGGGCCCTTTCTACGAGCAGTACTTC
CDR3: CASSPGGPFYEQYF

J: TRBJ2-2
V: TRBV6-6
size: NA
D: NA
DNA: TGTGCCAGCAGCCTCCCCGGGGAGCTGTTTTTT
CDR3: CASSLPGELFF

J: TRBJ1-1
V: TRBV9
size: NA
D: NA
DNA: TGTGCCAGCAGCGCCAGTAACACTGAAGCTTTCTTT
CDR3: CASSASNTEAFF

J: TRBJ2-7
V: TRBV9
size: NA
D: NA
DNA: TGTGCCAGCAGCGGTAACAGGGCTCCCTACGAGCAGTACTTC
CDR3: CASSGNRAPYEQYF

J: TRBJ2-7
V: TRBV5-8
size: NA
D: NA
DNA: TGTGCCAGCAGCGAACCGAGTGGATACGAGCAGTACTTC
CDR3: CASSEPSGYEQYF

J: TRBJ2-1
V: TRBV5-6
size: NA
D: TRBD2
DNA: TGTGCCAGCAGCTATCCGACTAGCGGGGGCTACAATGAGCAGTTCTTC
CDR3: CASSYPTSGGYNEQFF

J: TRBJ1-1
V: TRBV27
size: NA
D: NA
DNA: TGTGCCAGCAGTTTATCTCGGGGGAACACTGAAGCTTTCTTT
CDR3: CASSLSRGNTEAFF

J: TRBJ2-2
V: TRBV9
size: NA
D: NA
DNA: TGTGCCAGCAGGGGGGACACCGGGGAGCTGTTTTTT
CDR3: CASRGDTGELFF

J: TRBJ1-2
V: TRBV6-5
size: once
D: NA
DNA: TGTGCCACTTCGCCGACAGTTAACTATGGCTACACCTTC
CDR3: CATSPTVNYGYTF

J: TRBJ2-1
V: TRBV9
size: once
D: TRBD1
DNA: TGTGCCAGCAGCTCACCGACAGGGGTCAATGAGCAGTTCTTC
CDR3: CASSSPTGVNEQFF

J: TRBJ2-1
V: TRBV27
size: NA
D: TRBD2
DNA: TGTGCCAGCAGTTTACCTCGGGTAGCGGGAGGCCTTTACAATGAGCAGTTCTTC
CDR3: CASSLPRVAGGLYNEQFF

J: TRBJ2-3
V: TRBV13
size: NA
D: TRBD2
DNA: TGTGCCAGCAGCCCCAACGGACTAGCGGGAGGAGGAGATACGCAGTATTTT
CDR3: CASSPNGLAGGGDTQYF

J: TRBJ2-7
V: TRBV28
size: NA
D: NA
DNA: TGTGCCAGCAAAGCCTACGGCGGGATATCTTACGAGCAGTACTTC
CDR3: CASKAYGGISYEQYF

J: TRBJ2-1
V: TRBV15
size: NA
D: NA
DNA: TGTGCCACCAGCATAATACCACAGGGTATACATGAGCAGTTCTTC
CDR3: CATSIIPQGIHEQFF

J: TRBJ1-2
V: TRBV9
size: NA
D: NA
DNA: TGTGCCAGCAGCCCTCCAGGGACCCGGGAAGCCTATGGCTACACCTTC
CDR3: CASSPPGTREAYGYTF

J: TRBJ1-4
V: TRBV2
size: NA
D: NA
DNA: TGTGCCAGCAGTGAGAACAGGCTTGGGCTGTTTTTT
CDR3: CASSENRLGLFF

J: TRBJ2-1
V: TRBV6-6
size: NA
D: TRBD2
DNA: TGTGCCAGCGGTACATTTTACCCCGGGAGGAGGAATGAGCAGTTCTTC
CDR3: CASGTFYPGRRNEQFF

J: TRBJ2-7
V: TRBV27
size: NA
D: TRBD1
DNA: TGTGCCAGCAGTCGACAGGGGGTCTACGAGCAGTACTTC
CDR3: CASSRQGVYEQYF

J: TRBJ2-1
V: TRBV10-3
size: NA
D: TRBD1
DNA: TGTGCCATCAGTGGGGACAGTTACAATGAGCAGTTCTTC
CDR3: CAISGDSYNEQFF

J: TRBJ2-3
V: TRBV19
size: once
D: TRBD2
DNA: TGTGCCAGTAGTGGGGGACTAGCGGGAAATCCAGATACGCAGTATTTT
CDR3: CASSGGLAGNPDTQYF

J: TRBJ2-7
V: TRBV5-1
size: NA
D: NA
DNA: TGCGCCAGCAGCTGGGGGCGCGGCTACTCCTACGAGCAGTACTTC
CDR3: CASSWGRGYSYEQYF

J: TRBJ1-2
V: TRBV27
size: NA
D: NA
DNA: TGTGCCAGCACTACTCGCAAGGGTCCTAACTATGGCTACACCTTC
CDR3: CASTTRKGPNYGYTF

J: TRBJ2-1
V: TRBV27
size: NA
D: TRBD1
DNA: TGTGCCAGCAGTCCCAGGACAGGGGCTGAGCAGTTCTTC
CDR3: CASSPRTGAEQFF